This TCR beta chain came from a study of beta chain features in type 1 diabetes. Study in general: All of the samples together had some 110 million sorted cells examined.

The CDR3 totals 15 residues. V dropped 5 bases and J dropped 5; count of bases not matched to a gene: 8. The germline CDR1 and CDR2 sequences are SEHNR and FQNEAQ (reference sequence). In this sample, this clone turned up a few times. The investigators reverse transcribed all of the isolated RNA, so they sequenced expressed TCRB transcripts. The data were produced by immunoSEQ multiplex PCR, yet TCRdb's version contains in-frame clones alone and is incomplete. The sample consists of some 220,000 clones, about 11% of them appearing once. The specimen was central memory CD4+ T cells from blood. The chain employs TRBV7-9 and TRBJ2-1; TRBD2 aligns across 8 bases. This clonotype was sampled from a man aged 18-30 years in good health. CDR3 nucleotide sequence: TGTGCCAGCAGCGAATGGCGGGAGGAAAACAATGAGCAGTTCTTC. Translation gives CASSEWREENNEQFF.